What follows are 17 T cell receptor beta chains derived from one specimen sequenced in a study of T cells in women clearing cervical HPV infection. The assay was immunoSEQ multiplex PCR, and TCRdb's table has in-frame clones only and misses some. This listing includes 39,000 or so clones. Sequencing was done on a sample of blood buffy coat. The receptor source for this set is a woman aged 18 to 75 with a cervical HPV16 infection that either progressed to CIN3+ or cleared (not recorded which).

Points on this clone: The sequenced fragment ends 3 residues before the CDR3 boundary, so the rest is inferred from the germline J gene. The V gene is TRBV7-9, the J gene TRBJ2-1; D unresolved. This CDR3 contains 11 residues. The ends were cut back, 4 bases at V and 9 bases at J, with 7 bases in the middle. Germline V gene data show CDR1 as SEHNR and CDR2 as FQNEAQ (reference sequence). The CDR3 is CASSYAGEQFF. Partial CDR3 DNA: TGTGCCAGCAGCTACGCCGGTGAG.

About this clone itself: The read terminates 3 residues ahead of where the CDR3 ends, so the germline J gene completes it. The chain combines TRBV9 with TRBJ2-4, with D possibly TRBD2 on 5 matching bases. The CDR3 contains 16 residues. CDR1 is SGDLS, CDR2 YYNGEE, per germline. V was cut by 3 bases and J by 7 bases, with 20 bases left in between. The CDR3 sequence is CASSADEGYRGNIQYF. Partial CDR3 DNA: TGTGCCAGCAGCGCCGATGAGGGCTACCGTGGTAACATT.

Of note for this clone: The DNA ends 3 residues before the CDR3 does, and the rest of the CDR3 is filled in from the germline J gene. This rearrangement joins TRBV18 to TRBJ1-4; 8 nucleotides align to TRBD1. Germline CDR1 reads KGHSH; CDR2 reads LQKENI. The V gene end was trimmed by 0 bases and the J gene end by 8 bases; junction bases not matched to a gene: 5. This CDR3 contains 15 residues. The CDR3 protein is CASSPPGTGGEKLFF. The covered CDR3 bases are TGTGCCAGCTCACCACCCGGGACAGGCGGAGAAAAA.

A word on this clone: The missing CDR3 end, 3 residues past where the read stops, is filled in from the germline J gene. The J gene is TRBJ2-4, the V gene TRBV6-2 or TRBV6-3, with 8 nucleotides matching TRBD1. The CDR3 is 15 amino acids. Per germline, CDR1 MNHEY and CDR2 SVGEGT. Partial CDR3 DNA: TGTGCCAGCAGTACAACCAGGGACAGGACCGGGGTT. This gives the protein CASSTTRDRTGV. The CDR3 in its entirety is CASSTTRDRTGVQYF.

Comment on this clone: The read halts 3 residues ahead of the CDR3 end, with the missing end drawn from the germline J gene. The chain couples TRBV5-6 to TRBJ2-3; 10 positions agree with TRBD1. V trimming: 4 bases; J trimming: 4 bases; junction bases outside the gene matches: 6. The CDR3 consists of 15 residues. Germline V CDR1 and CDR2: SGHDT, YYEEEE. The CDR3 is CASSPGQGIADTQYF. The sequenced part of the CDR3 DNA is TGTGCCAGCAGCCCGGGACAGGGGATCGCAGATACG.

As for this clone: The CDR3 end falls 3 residues outside the read, so it is completed with the germline J gene. V and J are TRBV20-1 and TRBJ2-3; TRBD1 is a possible D gene (5 bases). The CDR3 length is 14 residues. Looked up from germline, CDR1 is DFQATT and CDR2 is SNEGSKA (reference sequence). Partial CDR3 DNA: TGCAGTGCTAGTGCAGGGCTCACCCTCCAGCCG. This encodes CSASAGLTLQP. The whole CDR3 protein reads CSASAGLTLQPQYF.

As to this clone: At one end, the junction sequence differs from germline, possibly due to a read error. The read gets to within 3 residues of the CDR3 end, and the germline J gene fills in the rest. The chain couples TRBV19 to TRBJ2-3; no clear D gene. Germline V gene sequence: CDR1 LNHDA, CDR2 SQIVND (reference sequence). CDR3 size: 13 residues. This CDR3 is CSSSTDHRDTQYF. The CDR3 DNA, read in part, is TGTTCCAGTAGTACAGATCATCGGGATACG.

Worth noting for this clone: The read ends 3 residues before the CDR3 terminus; that terminus is restored from the germline J gene. This chain uses TRBV7-6 with TRBJ1-2; perhaps TRBD1 as D (5 bases). Germline loops: CDR1 SGHVS, CDR2 FNYEAQ. The CDR3 sequence is 16 residues long. CDR3 DNA, as far as it was read: TGTGCCAGCAGCCCCAGCCTAGCGGGGGGTCCCTACGAC. Translation gives CASSPSLAGGPYD. The entire CDR3 is CASSPSLAGGPYDYTF.

A word on this clone: Read sequence stops 3 residues before the CDR3 end, and the germline J gene provides the missing end. Different DNA sequences within this sample yield the same CDR3. The genes are TRBV2 and TRBJ2-2, with 10 bases identical to TRBD1. Germline-derived CDR1 and CDR2 are SNHLY and FYNNEI. The CDR3 is 17 amino acids. J gave up 6 bases and V 5 bases, and 12 bases lay outside the gene matches. The part of the CDR3 DNA that was read is TGTGCCAGCAGTAGAACTCAGACAGGGGGCGCGGCCGGGGAG. Amino acids: CASSRTQTGGAAGE. The complete CDR3 reads CASSRTQTGGAAGELFF.

In regard to this clone: The read is 3 residues too short to cover the CDR3 end, so that end is filled in from the germline J gene. J is TRBJ2-5 and V is TRBV5-5; D is ambiguous. Germline V lookup: CDR1 SGHKS, CDR2 YYEKEE (reference sequence). V lost 3 bases and J 1 base, leaving 10 bases between the germline ends. CDR3 length equals 14 residues. The CDR3 loop reads CASSYSEIQETQYF. The DNA read from the CDR3 is TGTGCCAGCAGCTACTCCGAGATCCAAGAGACC.

To note about this clone: Coverage ceases 3 residues before the CDR3 finishes, and the germline J gene fills in the end. V gene TRBV30 combines with J gene TRBJ2-5; D might be TRBD1 (6 bases). The CDR3 consists of 12 residues. CDR1 and CDR2 from the germline V gene are GTSNPN and SVGIG (reference sequence). V was shortened by 6 bases and J by 5 bases, with 13 bases between the two germline ends. The CDR3 here is CACDRNGETQYF. CDR3 DNA, as far as it was read: TGTGCCTGTGACAGGAACGGGGAGACC.

The CDR3 sequence is CASSTGLAGGGTDTQYF. Partial CDR3 DNA: TGCGCCAGCAGCACCGGACTAGCGGGAGGAGGCACAGATACG. The V gene is TRBV5-1, the J gene TRBJ2-3, with 14 bases that match TRBD2. The CDR3 is cut off 3 residues early in the read; its end comes from the germline J gene. V dropped 4 bases and J dropped 1; count of bases not matched to a gene: 5. Germline CDR1 reads SGHRS; CDR2 reads YFSETQ. CDR3 length equals 17 residues.

On this clone: The read terminates 3 residues ahead of where the CDR3 ends, so the germline J gene completes it. The chain recombines TRBV2 with TRBJ2-2, with D uncertain. Trimming took 4 bases from V and 4 from J, leaving 10 bases between them. Germline values: CDR1 SNHLY, CDR2 FYNNEI. The CDR3 extends over 14 amino acids. The covered CDR3 bases are TGTGCCAGCAGTGTGTCAAGCACCACCGGGGAG. Protein product: CASSVSSTTGE. The full CDR3 reads CASSVSSTTGELFF.

As concerns this clone: The read gets to within 3 residues of the CDR3 end, and the germline J gene fills in the rest. The chain recombines TRBV20-1 with TRBJ1-1; the D is unclear. The germline gives CDR1 DFQATT, CDR2 SNEGSKA (reference sequence). Trimming stripped 6 bases from V and 5 bases from J, with 16 bases between. The CDR3 runs to 13 residues. The part of the CDR3 DNA that was read is TGCAGTGCCCCTTGGGCAGACCCAACTGAA. Amino acids: CSAPWADPTE. The entire CDR3 protein is CSAPWADPTEAFF.

A word on this clone: The read is 3 residues too short to cover the CDR3 end, so that end is filled in from the germline J gene. The chain combines TRBV20-1 with TRBJ2-3, with 8 bases lining up with TRBD1. J gave up 5 bases and V 5 bases, and 18 bases lay outside the gene matches. Germline values: CDR1 DFQATT, CDR2 SNEGSKA (reference sequence). The CDR3 is 17 amino acids. CDR3 sequence reads: CSAQSLLGQGIIDTQYF. The CDR3 bases that were read are TGCAGTGCTCAATCCCTCCTTGGACAGGGTATTATAGATACG.

With regard to this clone: The read ends 3 residues early relative to the CDR3; the germline J gene fills the gap. The V call is TRBV19, the J call TRBJ2-1, with 8 bases aligning to TRBD2. This CDR3 spans 15 amino acids. V was clipped by 1 base and J by 2 bases; unmatched bases: 1. Germline V gives CDR1 LNHDA, CDR2 SQIVND (reference sequence). Partial CDR3 DNA: TGTGCCAGTAGTATAGCGGGAGGGGCCTACAATGAG. Protein sequence: CASSIAGGAYNE. In full, the CDR3 reads CASSIAGGAYNEQFF. Using reference TRBV19 and TRBJ2-1 for the parts outside the CDR3, the full variable domain is DGGITQSPKYLFRKEGQNVTLSCEQNLNHDAMYWYRQDPGQGLRLIYYSQIVNDFQKGDIAEGYSVSREKKESFPLTVTSAQKNPTAFYLCASSIAGGAYNEQFFGPGTRLTVL.

As to this clone: The read stops 3 residues short of the end of the CDR3; the missing end is completed from the germline J gene. The gene calls are TRBV19 and TRBJ1-2, with TRBD1 as a possible D gene (5 bases). There are 15 residues in the CDR3. Per germline, CDR1 LNHDA and CDR2 SQIVND (reference sequence). The V gene lost 8 bases and the J gene lost 3 bases, with 19 bases spanning the gap. CDR3 region: CASRRLLTGDYGYTF. CDR3 DNA (partial): TGTGCCAGTCGCCGACTCCTTACGGGGGACTATGGC.